Each of the 5 T cell receptor beta chains below was sequenced from the same sample in a study of shared clonotypes between healthy human individuals. Assay: immunoSEQ multiplex PCR; the TCRdb copy retains only in-frame clones and omits some. The sample shows roughly 1,600,000 clones, approximately 98.5% of them seen only once. Material for sequencing was naive CD4+ T cells sorted from blood. Subset meaning: CD45RA+ positively selected. Source of these receptors: a man aged 25-45 years in good health.

The rearrangement uses TRBV15 and TRBJ1-5; the D is unclear. Germline V gene lookup returns CDR1 LNHNV and CDR2 YYDKDF (reference sequence). The CDR3 has 14 residues. Trimming removed 5 bases from V and 7 bases from J, with 15 bases in between. The CDR3 region is CATSAFIVGQPQHF. The CDR3 bases are TGTGCCACCAGCGCCTTCATCGTGGGACAGCCCCAGCATTTT.

This clone has just one count. The chain recombines TRBV10-3 with TRBJ2-3; TRBD2 matches 9 bases. There are 15 residues in the CDR3. Unmatched junction bases numbered 2, after V lost 4 bases and J lost 0 bases. The V gene's germline CDR1 is ENHRY and CDR2 SYGVKD. CDR3 amino acids: CAISATSGSTDTQYF. Written as DNA, the CDR3 is TGTGCCATCAGTGCGACTAGCGGAAGCACAGATACGCAGTATTTT.

This chain connects TRBV5-6 to TRBJ2-5; D possibly uses TRBD1 or TRBD2 (5 bases each). This CDR3 spans 14 amino acids. Germline V gene lookup returns CDR1 SGHDT and CDR2 YYEEEE. Trimming left V 1 base short and J 5 bases short, with 12 bases between. CDR3 sequence reads: CASSLRDRSETQYF. CDR3 DNA sequence: TGTGCCAGCAGCTTGCGGGACCGTTCCGAGACCCAGTACTTC.

The gene calls are TRBV23-1 and TRBJ2-1; 9 bases are shared with TRBD2. TRBV23-1 has ORF status, its function being uncertain. The CDR3 covers 16 residues. V was pared by 5 bases and J by 7 bases, with 12 bases of the junction left unmatched. CDR3 DNA: TGCGCCAGCAGTTCCCGTGGGAGCGGGAGGAGGAATGAGCAGTTCTTC. Encoded protein: CASSSRGSGRRNEQFF.

With respect to this clone: No DNA is shown, since the ends of the CDR3 on it are uncertain; the CDR3 is the one TCRdb lists. This chain connects TRBV7-9 to TRBJ2-2; the tabulated D call, TRBD2, remains unverified against the DNA. The CDR3 sequence runs 15 residues, both termini included. Germline CDR1 is SEHNR and CDR2 is FQNEAQ (reference sequence). CDR3 sequence: CASSFGSGVTGELFF.